Listed here is a single T cell receptor beta chain. Its antigen remains unidentified. PCR involved 60 Vbeta and 13 Jbeta primers. Data came from immunoSEQ multiplex PCR; TCRdb stores just in-frame clones and leaves some out. The sample shows more than 95,000 clones, 75% to 85% of them seen only once. The sample comes from a study of cytomegalovirus exposure and HLA in healthy donors. Whole-study findings and limits: Analysis performed later found 15,000 or so TCR beta sequences associated with HLA alleles at 0.05 false discovery rate. It was 150 to 200 TCR beta chains that were listed as cytomegalovirus-associated. Earlier findings revealed that most TCR beta V segments proved productive either about 87% or about 30% of the time. Looking again later, the authors saw that most CMV-associated TCR beta chains seemed HLA-restricted.

This CDR3 comprises 15 residues. V was pared by 5 bases and J by 3 bases, with 5 bases of the junction left unmatched. Germline assignment: CDR1 LNHDA and CDR2 SQIVND (reference sequence). The receptor comes from a man younger than 35 in good health and CMV-seronegative. This chain connects TRBV19 to TRBJ2-2; TRBD2 aligns across 8 bases. The sample taken for sequencing was PBMCs. The CDR3 loop is CASSPGGPDTGELFF. The CDR3 DNA follows: TGTGCCAGTAGTCCGGGAGGGCCCGACACCGGGGAGCTGTTTTTT.